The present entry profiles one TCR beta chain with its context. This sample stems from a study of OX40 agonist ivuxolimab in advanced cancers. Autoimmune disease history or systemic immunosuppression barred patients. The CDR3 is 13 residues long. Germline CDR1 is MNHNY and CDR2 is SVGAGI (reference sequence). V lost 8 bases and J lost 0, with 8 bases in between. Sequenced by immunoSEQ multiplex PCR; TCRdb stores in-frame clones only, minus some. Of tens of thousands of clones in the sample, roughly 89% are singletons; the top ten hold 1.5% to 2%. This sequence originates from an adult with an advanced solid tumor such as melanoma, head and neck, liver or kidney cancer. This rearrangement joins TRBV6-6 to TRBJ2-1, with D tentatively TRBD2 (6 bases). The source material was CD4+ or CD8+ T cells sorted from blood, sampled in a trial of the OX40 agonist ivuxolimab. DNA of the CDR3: TGTGCCAGCGTTAGCGGCTCCTACAATGAGCAGTTCTTC. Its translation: CASVSGSYNEQFF.